Sequencing of this TCR beta chain was carried out in a study of graft-versus-host responses after intestinal transplantation. This clone has more than one count but fewer than ten. The antigen is not known. Sequencing used immunoSEQ multiplex PCR; TCRdb keeps in-frame clones, though not all of them. The sample includes about 64,000 clones, 90% to 95% of them seen just once. With 3 bases clipped from V and 4 bases from J, the junction kept 5 bases outside the gene matches. The CDR3 runs 15 residues. The germline gives CDR1 SGDLS, CDR2 YYNGEE. The chain joins TRBV9 to TRBJ1-4; 8 bases fit TRBD1. The material sequenced was unstimulated CD8+ T cells sorted from spleen or lymph node cells, taken before transplant. The receptor comes from a human donor who was the organ donor for an intestinal transplant. The CDR3 DNA sequence: TGTGCCAGCAGCGCCCAACAGGGGGTTAATGAAAAACTGTTTTTT. Protein: CASSAQQGVNEKLFF.